Following are 15 T cell receptor beta chains from one sample sequenced in a study of molecular identifiers for immune sequencing clone quantification. One entry per CDR3 protein results from TCRdb running MiXCR on the PCR reads. Among some 100,000 distinct CDR3 sequences, about 35% were seen once, and the ten largest hold around 4.2%. Sequenced sample: naive CD8+ T cells from blood, with Jurkat cell RNA spiked in. This sample's subset: FACS-sorted CD8+CD4-CCR7+CD45RA+ naive T cells. All receptors come from a human donor in good health. Some libraries in this study had Jurkat cell RNA spiked in.

A remark on this clonotype: This clone may be a read error of a much larger clone one base away. The chain has TRBV6-5 and TRBJ2-5; D not resolved. Germline CDR1 reads MNHEY; CDR2 reads SVGAGI. The CDR3 consists of 15 residues. V was clipped by 2 bases and J by 4 bases, with 14 bases between them. The CDR3 spells CASSYGTAPRETQYF. CDR3 DNA sequence: TGTGCCAGCAGTTACGGAACAGCACCTCGAGAGACCCAGTACTTC.

In the case of this clonotype: It may be a read error: a sequence one base away is much more abundant. The rearrangement uses TRBV29-1 and TRBJ2-2; 8 bases agree with TRBD2. Trimming removed 0 bases from V and 6 bases from J; junction bases left unmatched: 6. Germline loops: CDR1 SQVTM, CDR2 ANQGSEA. There are 15 residues in the CDR3. For the CDR3, the DNA is TGCAGCGTTGAAGAAGGGAGCGGGAGTGCCGGGGAGCTGTTTTTT. Translation gives CSVEEGSGSAGELFF.

This clonotype showed up just a few times. This chain links TRBV7-8 with TRBJ2-3, with D perhaps TRBD2 (5 bases). V gave up 4 bases and J gave up 4 bases, with 15 bases separating them. CDR1 is SGHVS, CDR2 FQNEAQ, per germline. There are 15 residues in the CDR3. CDR3 sequence: CASSSPSGVPDTQYF. The CDR3 bases are TGTGCCAGCAGCTCGCCCTCCGGGGTTCCAGATACGCAGTATTTT.

This clonotype was seen just once. A much larger clonotype is one base distant, so this may be a read error. This chain uses TRBV7-9 with TRBJ1-1; D ambiguous. V lost 5 bases and J 8 bases, leaving 21 bases between the germline ends. The CDR3 loop spans 15 amino acids. The V gene's germline CDR1 is SEHNR and CDR2 FQNEAQ (reference sequence). As DNA, the CDR3 is TGTGCCAGCAGCCACCCGTTTTCGGCGCCGAGGGAAGCTTTCTTT. Translating gives CASSHPFSAPREAFF.

V gene TRBV4-1 combines with J gene TRBJ2-3; no firm D call. This CDR3 is built from 14 residues. Germline CDR1 and CDR2: MGHRA and YSYEKL. V lost 0 bases to trimming and J lost 6 bases, with 10 bases between them. CDR3 sequence reads: CASSQEGRSDTQYF. CDR3 nucleotides: TGCGCCAGCAGCCAAGAAGGCAGGTCGGATACGCAGTATTTT.

The rearrangement links TRBV5-3 to TRBJ2-7; tentative D call: TRBD1 (6 bases). Being an ORF, TRBV5-3 has a function that is uncertain. CDR3 length: 16 amino acids. Trimming pared 8 bases from V and 1 base from J, leaving 22 bases between. The CDR3 DNA reads TGTGCCAGCAGCCCAGAAGGGGGATTTGCTTCCTACGAGCAGTACTTC. It yields the protein CASSPEGGFASYEQYF.

Comment on this clonotype: Given a much more abundant clone one base away, this may be a read error. The gene calls are TRBV28 and TRBJ2-5; D gene unclear. The CDR3 length is 14 residues. Germline loops: CDR1 MDHEN, CDR2 SYDVKM. The CDR3 here is CTSSSDTRQETQYF. Written as DNA, the CDR3 is TGTACCAGCAGTTCAGACACCCGACAAGAGACCCAGTACTTC.

Many counts were recorded for this clonotype. The chain couples TRBV19 to TRBJ2-3; no clear D. Trimming removed 6 bases from V and 6 bases from J, with 10 bases in between. The CDR3 covers 12 residues. Looked up from germline, CDR1 is LNHDA and CDR2 is SQIVND (reference sequence). CDR3: CASSPYEDTQYF. The CDR3 region has the DNA TGTGCCAGTAGCCCCTATGAGGATACGCAGTATTTT.

This clonotype was found a few times. The chain recombines TRBV20-1 with TRBJ2-7, with TRBD2 matching 13 bases. CDR1 is DFQATT, CDR2 SNEGSKA, per germline (reference sequence). Germline trimming cut 3 bases from V and 0 bases from J; bases unmatched to any gene: 11. The CDR3 is 18 residues long. The CDR3 here is CSASLKGLAGRSSYEQYF. For the CDR3, the DNA is TGCAGTGCTAGCCTAAAGGGACTAGCGGGACGTAGCTCCTACGAGCAGTACTTC.

Regarding this clonotype: It may be a read error: a sequence one base away is much more abundant. CDR3 bases: TGTGCCAGCGCCGCGGCAAACCGGGAAGAGACCCTGTACTTC. Amino acids: CASAAANREETLYF. V and J are TRBV28 and TRBJ2-5; the D gene is possibly TRBD2 (5 bases). This CDR3 is 14 amino acids long. Germline V gene sequence: CDR1 MDHEN, CDR2 SYDVKM.

The gene calls are TRBV7-9 and TRBJ2-4; no clear D. CDR1 SEHNR and CDR2 FQNEAQ come from the germline V gene (reference sequence). The CDR3 consists of 14 residues. Trimming took off 7 bases at V and 0 bases at J, with 10 bases between the two ends. In DNA form, the CDR3 reads TGTGCCAGCAATCCTTCACTAGCCAAAAACATTCAGTACTTC. Its protein is CASNPSLAKNIQYF.

The chain uses TRBV20-1 and TRBJ2-3; 8 bases align to TRBD2. Germline V lookup: CDR1 DFQATT, CDR2 SNEGSKA (reference sequence). The trim removed 4 bases at V and 0 bases at J, leaving 12 bases unmatched. CDR3 size: 17 residues. This CDR3 reads CSAISGEVWSSTDTQYF. The CDR3 bases are TGCAGTGCTATTAGCGGGGAGGTTTGGAGTAGCACAGATACGCAGTATTTT.

The chain has TRBV4-1 and TRBJ2-7; tentative D call: TRBD1 (5 bases). V was pared by 4 bases and J by 7 bases, with 14 bases between. The CDR3 sequence is 13 residues long. CDR1 and CDR2 from the germline V gene are MGHRA and YSYEKL. The CDR3 loop is CASSRPLDTEQYF. CDR3 bases: TGCGCCAGCAGCCGACCCCTGGACACGGAGCAGTACTTC.

In this sample, this clonotype turned up a few times. The V gene is TRBV2, the J gene TRBJ2-3; TRBD2 matches 10 bases. Germline CDR1 and CDR2: SNHLY and FYNNEI. J gave up 5 bases and V 10 bases, and 9 bases lay outside the gene matches. The CDR3 spans 14 residues. The CDR3 is CAISLAGDQDTQYF. CDR3 nucleotide sequence: TGTGCCATCAGCCTAGCGGGAGATCAAGATACGCAGTATTTT. The complete variable domain, with remaining parts taken from reference TRBV2 and TRBJ2-3, reads EPEVTQTPSHQVTQMGQEVILRCVPISNHLYFYWYRQILGQKVEFLVSFYNNEISEKSEIFDDQFSVERPDGSNFTLKIRSTKLEDSAMYFCAISLAGDQDTQYFGPGTRLTVL.

This clonotype was seen more than once but under ten times. Here the CDR3 reads CASSQVGGLLRGELFF. CDR3 DNA: TGCGCCAGCAGCCAAGTCGGAGGACTCCTGCGTGGGGAGCTGTTTTTT. The chain recombines TRBV4-3 with TRBJ2-2; possible D gene TRBD2, 5 bases. V was pared by 1 base and J by 8 bases, with 17 bases between. The CDR3 runs 16 residues. The germline CDR1 and CDR2 sequences are LGHNA and YSLEER.